This note documents a single T cell receptor beta chain sequence. In germline, CDR1 is KGHDR, CDR2 SFDVKD. This CDR3 is built from 16 residues. J lost 3 bases, V lost 3 bases, and 7 bases had no gene match. As handled by the study authors: Estimation of nucleated cell counts was performed using reference gene primer amplification. Using immunoSEQ multiplex PCR, the repertoire was profiled, and TCRdb retains in-frame clones only, with some absent. The DNA was the basis for D and trimming; V, J and clone size are from that table. The sample lists 200,000 to 250,000 clones; 65% to 90% were seen once. This sample is part of a study of blood T cell repertoires in COVID-19.

Sequencing was carried out using peripheral blood. The chain links TRBV24-1 to TRBJ1-2, with 9 bases identical to TRBD1. The sequence came from a man in his fifties or sixties with COVID-19, enrolled during active disease. The CDR3 protein is CATSDAATGGDYGYTF. The CDR3 DNA sequence: TGTGCCACCAGTGATGCCGCTACAGGGGGCGACTATGGCTACACCTTC.